These T cell receptor beta chains were read from a single sample in a study of blood T cell repertoires in COVID-19. Data came from immunoSEQ multiplex PCR; TCRdb stores just in-frame clones and leaves some out. The repertoire has about 180,000 clones, about 81% of them found once; the top ten carry around 11%. The sequenced sample was peripheral blood. The receptors stem from a woman older than 75 with COVID-19, enrolled during active disease. CDR3s include the opening cysteine and the closing phenylalanine or tryptophan. The D gene is left open where the match is weak. The size entry is marked missing in some rows and otherwise reads once, few, many or a size class.

j_call	v_call	clone_size	d_call	cdr3_nt	cdr3_aa
TRBJ1-2	TRBV7-9	-	-	TGTGCCAGCAGCTTAGCGGGGGCGGGAGAAAGGGAGAGCGGCTACACCTTC	CASSLAGAGERESGYTF
TRBJ1-1	TRBV9	-	-	TGTGCCAGCAGCGTAGCTACAAGGAGGGGGAGGGTCGAGACTGAAGCTTTCTTT	CASSVATRRGRVETEAFF
TRBJ2-7	TRBV10-3	-	TRBD2	TGTGCCATCAGTGTTAGCGGGACTAGTCACGAGCAGTACTTC	CAISVSGTSHEQYF
TRBJ1-1	TRBV6-1	-	TRBD1	TGTGCCAGCAGTGATACAGGGGGCAAGGACACTGAAGCTTTCTTT	CASSDTGGKDTEAFF
TRBJ2-3	TRBV7-2	-	TRBD2	TGTGCCAGCAGTTCCTCTAGCGGGAGAGATACGCAGTATTTT	CASSSSSGRDTQYF
TRBJ2-6	TRBV19	-	-	TGTGCCAGTAGTATCGGACAGACCTCTGGGGCCAACGTCCTGACTTTC	CASSIGQTSGANVLTF
TRBJ2-3	TRBV9	-	TRBD2	TGTGCCAGCAGCGTAGCCGGACTAGCGGGGGATACGCAGTATTTT	CASSVAGLAGDTQYF
TRBJ2-4	TRBV24-1	-	-	TGTGCCACCAGTGATCCAGGCAAAAACATTCAGTACTTC	CATSDPGKNIQYF
TRBJ2-7	TRBV19	-	-	TGTGCCAGTAGTATTTCGACAGCGACCTACGAGCAGTACTTC	CASSISTATYEQYF
TRBJ1-1	TRBV7-9	once	-	TGTGCCAGCAGCTTAGGGCCGCCGGGGACTGAAGCTTTCTTT	CASSLGPPGTEAFF
TRBJ1-4	TRBV6-5	-	-	TGTGCCAGCAGTTACTCGAGACAGACTAATGAAAAACTGTTTTTT	CASSYSRQTNEKLFF
TRBJ1-3	TRBV10-3	few	TRBD1	TGTGCCATCAGAGAAAGGACAGGGGACGGAAACACCATATATTTT	CAIRERTGDGNTIYF
TRBJ2-3	TRBV28	-	-	TGTGCCAGCAGCCCCAGGGGGACGGGGGGGCCGGTAGATACGCAGTATTTT	CASSPRGTGGPVDTQYF
TRBJ1-5	TRBV10-3	-	TRBD1	TGTGCCATCAGTGTAGGACAGGAGGATCAGCCCCAGCATTTT	CAISVGQEDQPQHF
TRBJ2-3	TRBV7-3	few	TRBD2	TGTGCCAGCAGCTCGGGACTAGTCACAGATACGCAGTATTTT	CASSSGLVTDTQYF
TRBJ2-7	TRBV7-2	-	TRBD2	TGTGCCAGCAGCTTCCTAGCGGGAAACTCCTACGAGCAGTACTTC	CASSFLAGNSYEQYF
TRBJ2-3	TRBV4-2	-	-	TGTGCCAGCACCGGTGGGGCTAGATTCCCAGATACGCAGTATTTT	CASTGGARFPDTQYF
TRBJ2-3	TRBV10-3	-	TRBD2	TGTGCCATCCTAGCGGGAGAAGGCACAGATACGCAGTATTTT	CAILAGEGTDTQYF
TRBJ2-2	TRBV27	-	-	TGTGCCAGCCGGCAGGGGATGTCCACCGGGGAGCTGTTTTTT	CASRQGMSTGELFF
TRBJ2-5	TRBV5-1	-	-	TGCGCCAGCAGGTCAGGGGACCAAGAGACCCAGTACTTC	CASRSGDQETQYF
TRBJ2-3	TRBV5-1	-	-	TGCGCCAGCGCGAAACTAGGTATGGCAGATACGCAGTATTTT	CASAKLGMADTQYF
TRBJ2-1	TRBV29-1	many	-	TGCAGCGTTGGAGACAGTTACAATGAGCAGTTCTTC	CSVGDSYNEQFF
TRBJ2-3	TRBV27	few	TRBD2	TGTGCCAGCAGTTTACTCGCGGGAGGCTTCACAGATACGCAGTATTTT	CASSLLAGGFTDTQYF
TRBJ1-1	TRBV7-3	-	-	TGTGCCAGCAGCTTCACGGGGAACACTGAAGCTTTCTTT	CASSFTGNTEAFF
TRBJ1-2	TRBV7-2	-	-	TGTGCCAGCAGTTGGGACTTCAACTATGGCTACACCTTC	CASSWDFNYGYTF